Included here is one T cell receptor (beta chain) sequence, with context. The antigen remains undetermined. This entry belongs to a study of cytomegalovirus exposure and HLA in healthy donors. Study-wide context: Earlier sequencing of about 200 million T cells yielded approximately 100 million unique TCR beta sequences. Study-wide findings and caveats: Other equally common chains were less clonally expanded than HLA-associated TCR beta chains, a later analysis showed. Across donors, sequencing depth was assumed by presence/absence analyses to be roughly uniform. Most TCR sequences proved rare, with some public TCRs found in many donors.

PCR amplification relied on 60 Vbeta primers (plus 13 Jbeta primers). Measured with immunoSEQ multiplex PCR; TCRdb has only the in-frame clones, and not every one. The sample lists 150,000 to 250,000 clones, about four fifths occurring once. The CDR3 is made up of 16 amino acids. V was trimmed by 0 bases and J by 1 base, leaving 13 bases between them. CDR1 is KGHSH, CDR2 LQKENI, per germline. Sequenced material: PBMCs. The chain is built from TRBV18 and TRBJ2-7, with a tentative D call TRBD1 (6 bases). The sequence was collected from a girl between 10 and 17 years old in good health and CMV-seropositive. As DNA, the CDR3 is TGTGCCAGCTCACCACCGGGTTGGACAGAATCCTACGAGCAGTACTTC. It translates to CASSPPGWTESYEQYF.